This TCR beta chain was sequenced in a study of blood T cell repertoires in COVID-19. Study details: Italy, Spain and the United States were the sources of the convalescent and acute COVID-19 samples. T cells, B-cell-depleted T cells, or PBMCs supplied cDNA or gDNA.

In the authors' workflow: For nucleated cells, counts were estimated from reference gene primer amplification. Data came from immunoSEQ multiplex PCR; TCRdb stores just in-frame clones and leaves some out. From that table come the V and J calls and clone size; the DNA was used to work out D and trimming. The top ten clones hold about 3% of a sample with around 260,000 clones, 75% to 90% of them seen once. V lost 0 bases and J lost 5; bases outside the gene matches: 5. Looked up from germline, CDR1 is SGHRS and CDR2 is YFSETQ. The CDR3 loop spans 16 amino acids. Sequencing used peripheral blood. This sequence was found in a woman in her 30s with active or convalescent COVID-19. The chain uses TRBV5-1 and TRBJ1-4; TRBD1 matches 9 bases. The CDR3 coding sequence is TGCGCCAGCAGCTTGGCCACAGGGGGCGCGAATGAAAAACTGTTTTTT. It codes for CASSLATGGANEKLFF.